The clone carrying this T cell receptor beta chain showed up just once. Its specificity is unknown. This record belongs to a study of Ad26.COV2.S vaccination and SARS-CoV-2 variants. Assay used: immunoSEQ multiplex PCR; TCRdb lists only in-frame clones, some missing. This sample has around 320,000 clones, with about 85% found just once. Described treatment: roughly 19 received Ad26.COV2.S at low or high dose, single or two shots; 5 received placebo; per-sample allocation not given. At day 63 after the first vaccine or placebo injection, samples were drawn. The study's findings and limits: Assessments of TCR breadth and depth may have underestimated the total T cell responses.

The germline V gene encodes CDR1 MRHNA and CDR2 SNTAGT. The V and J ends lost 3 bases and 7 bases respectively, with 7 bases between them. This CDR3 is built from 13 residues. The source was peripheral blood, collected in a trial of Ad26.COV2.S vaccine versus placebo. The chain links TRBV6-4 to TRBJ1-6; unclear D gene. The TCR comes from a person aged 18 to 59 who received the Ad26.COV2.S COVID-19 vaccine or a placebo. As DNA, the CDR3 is TGTGCCAGCAGTGAAATGGTGAATTCACCCCTCCACTTT. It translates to CASSEMVNSPLHF.